This TCR beta chain was obtained from a study of T cell responses to AZD1222 COVID-19 vaccine. This CDR3 comprises 13 residues. V lost 0 bases to trimming and J lost 8 bases, with 10 bases between them. Looked up from germline, CDR1 is ENHRY and CDR2 is SYGVKD. Generated by immunoSEQ multiplex PCR, the TCRdb table keeps only in-frame clones and is missing some. Of around 130,000 clones in the sample, around 89% are singletons; the top ten hold approximately 2.8%. The chain is built from TRBV10-3 and TRBJ1-2; TRBD1 might be the D (5 bases). This sequence was found in an adult who received the AZD1222 COVID-19 vaccine. This sample comprised peripheral blood, obtained 28 days after the second AZD1222 dose. CDR3 nucleotides: TGTGCCATCAGTGAGTCGAAGGGGCACGGCTACACCTTC. This gives the protein CAISESKGHGYTF.